This T cell receptor beta chain was retrieved from a study of T cells in Graves' hyperthyroidism and ophthalmopathy. On the study more broadly: The initial diagnosis was the point when peripheral blood was collected, ahead of any treatment. Study outcomes and limitations: Among clonotypes expanded in thyroid above 0.001, most were also found in blood. Ophthalmopathy stood apart from stable hyperthyroidism in a 13 V-J model.

There were TCR beta CDR3 regions amplified from RNA transcripts. Carried out on the TCR CDR3, a first-round RT-PCR used the HTBI primer set. TCRdb processed the multiplex PCR reads anew with MiXCR; each CDR3 protein has one entry. This sample has 340,000 or so distinct CDR3 sequences, with around 17% found just once. The study defined stable Graves' hyperthyroidism as no ophthalmopathy progression within 18 months. This clonotype was seen many times. Antigen: not known. CDR1 is MNHNS, CDR2 SASEGT, per germline. V was trimmed by 5 bases and J by 4 bases, leaving 16 bases between them. The length of the CDR3 is 15 residues.

The TCR was taken from a man aged 25 to 45 with Graves' hyperthyroidism. The gene calls are TRBV6-1 and TRBJ2-3; D may be TRBD2 (5 bases). Sequencing was carried out using blood. CDR3 loop: CASSQRPEGADTQYF. For the CDR3, the DNA is TGTGCCAGCAGTCAACGCCCAGAGGGCGCAGATACGCAGTATTTT.